This T cell receptor beta chain was obtained from a study of long-term antiretroviral therapy in people with HIV. Study results and limitations: Repertoires from HIV showed CDR3 length ranges narrower than those of controls.

The authors ran the immunoSEQ assay, v3.0, at survey level. Sequencing was performed with immunoSEQ multiplex PCR; in TCRdb, only in-frame clones are kept and a portion is missing. This table has tens of thousands of clones, approximately 90% appearing once. Every donor had one or more pre-ART and two or more post-ART PBMC samples. About this clone: Its antigen is not identified.

The sequencing here drew on unsorted PBMCs, taken 5 years before starting antiretroviral therapy. The sequence derives from a man aged 50-59 years with HIV.

The CDR3 loop reads CASSSLGLAFETQYF. In nucleotides, the CDR3 is TGTGCCAGCAGTTCACTGGGACTAGCTTTCGAGACCCAGTACTTC. This sequence joins TRBV28 and TRBJ2-5; 9 bases agree with TRBD2. The CDR3 length is 15 residues. Germline assignment: CDR1 MDHEN and CDR2 SYDVKM. Losses at the gene ends were 4 bases for V and 5 bases for J; bases not matched to a gene: 8.